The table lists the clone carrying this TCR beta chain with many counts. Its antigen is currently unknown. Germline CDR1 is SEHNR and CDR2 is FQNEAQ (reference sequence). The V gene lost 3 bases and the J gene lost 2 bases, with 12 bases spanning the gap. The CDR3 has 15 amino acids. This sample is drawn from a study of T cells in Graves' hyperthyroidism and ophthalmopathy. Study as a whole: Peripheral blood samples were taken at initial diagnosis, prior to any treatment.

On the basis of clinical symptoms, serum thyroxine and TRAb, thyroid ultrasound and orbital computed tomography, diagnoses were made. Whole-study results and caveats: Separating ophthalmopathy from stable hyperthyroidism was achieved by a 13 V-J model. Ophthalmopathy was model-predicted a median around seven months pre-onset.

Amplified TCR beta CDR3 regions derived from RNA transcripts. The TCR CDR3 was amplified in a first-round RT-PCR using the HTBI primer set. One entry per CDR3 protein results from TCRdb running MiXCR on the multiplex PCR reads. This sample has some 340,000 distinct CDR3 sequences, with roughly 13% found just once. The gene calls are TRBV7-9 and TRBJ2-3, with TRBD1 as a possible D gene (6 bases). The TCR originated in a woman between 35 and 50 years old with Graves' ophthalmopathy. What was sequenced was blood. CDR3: CASSFQTGVTDTQYF. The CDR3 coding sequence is TGTGCCAGCAGCTTCCAGACAGGAGTCACAGATACGCAGTATTTT.